This record looks at one T cell receptor (beta chain) sequence and its context. PCR employed 60 Vbeta and 13 Jbeta primers. Sequenced by immunoSEQ multiplex PCR; TCRdb stores in-frame clones only, minus some. The sample records approximately 280,000 clones, 70% to 90% being singletons. The data derive from a study of cytomegalovirus exposure and HLA in healthy donors. The sequenced sample was PBMCs. The receptor's source is a young woman in good health and CMV-seronegative.

Written as DNA, the CDR3 is TGTGCCAGCAGTACTCGACAGTCAACTAATGAAAAACTGTTTTTT. The encoded protein is CASSTRQSTNEKLFF. The rearrangement joins TRBV6-5 to TRBJ1-4; TRBD1 is a possible D gene (5 bases). This CDR3 spans 15 amino acids. Germline V gene lookup returns CDR1 MNHEY and CDR2 SVGAGI. Trimming took 5 bases from V and 0 from J, leaving 10 bases between them.